The present T cell receptor (beta chain) was sequenced within a study of blood T cell repertoires in COVID-19. Looking at the study overall: T cells, B-cell-depleted T cells, or PBMCs supplied cDNA or gDNA.

Source study methods: Amplification from reference gene primers served as the basis for estimated nucleated cell counts. Generated by immunoSEQ multiplex PCR, the TCRdb table keeps only in-frame clones and is missing some. Clone size and V and J calls were adopted from that table, with D and trimming inferred from the DNA. The sample shows a few hundred thousand clones, over 75% of them seen only once. V lost 2 bases and J lost 4; bases outside the gene matches: 3. This CDR3 region has 15 residues. Per germline, CDR1 MNHEY and CDR2 SVGAGI. The V gene is TRBV6-5, the J gene TRBJ2-5, with 11 nucleotides matching TRBD2. This clonotype originated in a woman aged 50 to 60 with acute or convalescent COVID-19. Sequencing used peripheral blood. The CDR3: CASSYRTSGLETQYF. CDR3 nucleotide sequence: TGTGCCAGCAGTTACCGGACTAGCGGGTTAGAGACCCAGTACTTC.